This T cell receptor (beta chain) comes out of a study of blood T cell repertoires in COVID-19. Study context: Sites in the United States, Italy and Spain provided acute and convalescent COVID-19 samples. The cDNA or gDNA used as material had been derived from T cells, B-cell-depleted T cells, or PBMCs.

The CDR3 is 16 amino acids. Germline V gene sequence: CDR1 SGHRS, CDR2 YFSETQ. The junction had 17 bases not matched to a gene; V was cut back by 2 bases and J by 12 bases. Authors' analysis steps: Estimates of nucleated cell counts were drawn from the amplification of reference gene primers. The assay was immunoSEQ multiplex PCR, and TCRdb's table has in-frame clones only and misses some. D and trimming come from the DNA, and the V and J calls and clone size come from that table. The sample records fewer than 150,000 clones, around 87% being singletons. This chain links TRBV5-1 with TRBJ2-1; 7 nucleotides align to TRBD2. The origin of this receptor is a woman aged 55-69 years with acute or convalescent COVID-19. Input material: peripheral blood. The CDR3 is CASSFSASVLSGGQFF. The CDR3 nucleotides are TGCGCCAGCAGCTTTTCGGCTAGCGTCCTCTCGGGGGGGCAGTTCTTC.